These 6 T cell receptor beta chains were all obtained from the same sample, sequenced in a study of T cells in Graves' hyperthyroidism and ophthalmopathy. The source material, RNA transcripts, was used to amplify TCR beta CDR3 regions. TCR CDR3 regions were first amplified by RT-PCR with HTBI primers. TCRdb used MiXCR to reprocess the multiplex PCR reads, holding one entry per CDR3 protein. The sample has hundreds of thousands of distinct CDR3 sequences, less than 20% seen once. Sequencing was done on a sample of blood. The receptors stem from a woman under 30 with Graves' hyperthyroidism.

The genes are TRBV28 and TRBJ1-1, with D maybe TRBD1 (5 bases). CDR1 is MDHEN, CDR2 SYDVKM, per germline. The CDR3 is 11 residues long. The V and J ends lost 6 bases and 8 bases respectively, with 10 bases between them. CDR3 region: CASSRRTEAFF. DNA of the CDR3: TGTGCCAGCAGCCGGCGGACAGAAGCTTTCTTT.

This clonotype was seen repeatedly, ten times or more. The chain recombines TRBV7-9 with TRBJ1-2, with 8 positions matching TRBD1. V shed 4 bases, J shed 5 bases, and the junction held 3 bases outside the gene matches. This CDR3 is built from 13 residues. Germline V gives CDR1 SEHNR, CDR2 FQNEAQ (reference sequence). The CDR3 DNA sequence: TGTGCCAGCAGCTCAACAGGGGGGTATGGCTACACCTTC. Translation: CASSSTGGYGYTF.

This clonotype was seen repeatedly, ten times or more. This rearrangement joins TRBV11-2 to TRBJ1-6; D is unresolved. Per the germline V gene, CDR1 is SGHAT and CDR2 is FQNNGV. Trimming shortened V by 5 bases and J by 7 bases, and 15 bases separated the two germline ends. CDR3 length equals 15 residues. As DNA, the CDR3 is TGTGCCAGCAGCCCCCGCTTGGGAGAAAATTCACCCCTCCACTTT. Amino acids: CASSPRLGENSPLHF.

The chain carries TRBV13 and TRBJ2-7; no clear D. V was pared by 5 bases and J by 1 base, with 12 bases between. The CDR3 length is 14 residues. Germline CDR1 reads PRHDT; CDR2 reads FYEKMQ (reference sequence). This chain's CDR3 is CASSPESPSYEQYF. In nucleotides, the CDR3 is TGTGCCAGCAGCCCCGAATCCCCATCCTACGAGCAGTACTTC.

This rearrangement joins TRBV7-2 to TRBJ1-4; 7 bases align to TRBD1. The CDR3 is 15 amino acids. V lost 6 bases, J lost 7 bases, and 11 bases stayed unmatched. Germline lookup yields CDR1 SGHTA and CDR2 FQGNSA. The CDR3 here is CASSSQGVIGEKLFF. CDR3 coding DNA: TGTGCCAGCAGTTCCCAGGGGGTTATTGGTGAAAAACTGTTTTTT. Based on the CDR3 plus reference TRBV7-2 and TRBJ1-4, the full variable domain is GAGVSQSPSNKVTEKGKDVELRCDPISGHTALYWYRQSLGQGLEFLIYFQGNSAPDKSGLPSDRFSAERTGGSVSTLTIQRTQQEDSAVYLCASSSQGVIGEKLFFGSGTQLSVL.

In this sample, this clonotype turned up many times. This chain links TRBV6-1 with TRBJ1-2, with TRBD1 matching 8 bases. The length of the CDR3 is 14 residues. Germline CDR1 and CDR2: MNHNS and SASEGT. Trimming took 5 bases from V and 4 from J; bases not matched to a gene: 6. The CDR3 bases are TGTGCCAGCAGTAAATTCGGACAGGGCTATGGCTACACCTTC. Amino acids: CASSKFGQGYGYTF.